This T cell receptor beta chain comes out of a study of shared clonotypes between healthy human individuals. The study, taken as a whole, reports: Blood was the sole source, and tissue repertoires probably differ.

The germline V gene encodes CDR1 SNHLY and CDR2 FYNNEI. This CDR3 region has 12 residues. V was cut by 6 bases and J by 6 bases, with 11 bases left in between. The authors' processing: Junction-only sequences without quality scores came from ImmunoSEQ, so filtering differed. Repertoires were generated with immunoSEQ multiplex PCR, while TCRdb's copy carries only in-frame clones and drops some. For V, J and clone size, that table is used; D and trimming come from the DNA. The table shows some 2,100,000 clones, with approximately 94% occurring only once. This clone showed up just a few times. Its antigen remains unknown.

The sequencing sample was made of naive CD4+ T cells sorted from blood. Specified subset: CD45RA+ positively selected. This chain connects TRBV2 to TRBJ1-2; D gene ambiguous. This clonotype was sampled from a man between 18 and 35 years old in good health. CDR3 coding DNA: TGTGCCAGCAGCTGGTCAAGAGATGGCTACACCTTC. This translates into CASSWSRDGYTF.